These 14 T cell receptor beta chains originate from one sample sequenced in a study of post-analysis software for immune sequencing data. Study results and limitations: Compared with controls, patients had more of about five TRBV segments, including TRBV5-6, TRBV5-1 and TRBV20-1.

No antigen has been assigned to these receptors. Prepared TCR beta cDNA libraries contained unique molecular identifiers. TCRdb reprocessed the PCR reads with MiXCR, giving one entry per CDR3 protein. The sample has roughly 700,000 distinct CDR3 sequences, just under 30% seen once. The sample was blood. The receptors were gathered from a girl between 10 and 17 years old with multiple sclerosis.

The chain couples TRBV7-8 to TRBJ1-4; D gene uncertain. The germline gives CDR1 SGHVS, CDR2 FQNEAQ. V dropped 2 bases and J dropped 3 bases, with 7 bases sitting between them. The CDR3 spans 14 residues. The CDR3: CASSLFRSNEKLFF. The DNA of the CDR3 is TGTGCCAGCAGCTTATTCCGTTCTAATGAAAAACTGTTTTTT.

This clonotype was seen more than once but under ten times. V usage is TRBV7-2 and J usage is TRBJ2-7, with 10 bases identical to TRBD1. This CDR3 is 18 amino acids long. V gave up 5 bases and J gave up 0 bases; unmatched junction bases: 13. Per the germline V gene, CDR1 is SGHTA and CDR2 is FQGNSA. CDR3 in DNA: TGTGCCAGCAGCCCGGGACAGGGGTATTCCGCCAGCTCCTACGAGCAGTACTTC. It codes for CASSPGQGYSASSYEQYF. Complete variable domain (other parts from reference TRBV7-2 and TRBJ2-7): GAGVSQSPSNKVTEKGKDVELRCDPISGHTALYWYRQSLGQGLEFLIYFQGNSAPDKSGLPSDRFSAERTGGSVSTLTIQRTQQEDSAVYLCASSPGQGYSASSYEQYFGPGTRLTVT.

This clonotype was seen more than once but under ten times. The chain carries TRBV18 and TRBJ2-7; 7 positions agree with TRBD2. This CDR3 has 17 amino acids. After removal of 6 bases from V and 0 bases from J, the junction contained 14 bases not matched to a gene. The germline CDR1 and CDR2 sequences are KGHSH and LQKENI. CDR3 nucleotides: TGTGCCAGCTCGCTAAAAGAGGGACTACTTAGCTCCTACGAGCAGTACTTC. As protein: CASSLKEGLLSSYEQYF.

In DNA form, the CDR3 reads TGCGCCAGCAGCCAAGATGAGAATCAGCCCCAGCATTTT. This sequence encodes CASSQDENQPQHF. The V and J genes are TRBV4-3 and TRBJ1-5; no firm D call. The CDR3 contains 13 residues. Trimming pared 0 bases from V and 4 bases from J, leaving 4 bases between. Germline CDR1 reads LGHNA; CDR2 reads YSLEER.

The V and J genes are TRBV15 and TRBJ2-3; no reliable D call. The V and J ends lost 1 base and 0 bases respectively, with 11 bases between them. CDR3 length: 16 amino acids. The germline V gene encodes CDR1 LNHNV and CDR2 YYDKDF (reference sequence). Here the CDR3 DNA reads TGTGCCACCAGCAGAGGATGGGGTGCTAGCACAGATACGCAGTATTTT. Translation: CATSRGWGASTDTQYF.

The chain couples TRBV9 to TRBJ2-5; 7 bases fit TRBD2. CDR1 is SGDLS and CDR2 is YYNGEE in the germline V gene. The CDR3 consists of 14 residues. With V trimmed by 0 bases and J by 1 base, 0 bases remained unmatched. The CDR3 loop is CASSVGGSQETQYF. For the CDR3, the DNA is TGTGCCAGCAGCGTAGGCGGGAGCCAAGAGACCCAGTACTTC.

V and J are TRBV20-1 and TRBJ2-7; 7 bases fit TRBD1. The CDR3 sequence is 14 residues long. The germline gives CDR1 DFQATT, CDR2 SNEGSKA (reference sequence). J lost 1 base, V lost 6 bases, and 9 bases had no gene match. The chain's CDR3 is CSAPNPGGSYEQYF. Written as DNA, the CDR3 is TGCAGTGCCCCCAACCCAGGGGGATCCTACGAGCAGTACTTC.

CDR3 amino acids: CASSPLPGTSGTSTDTQYF. CDR3 DNA: TGTGCCAGCTCACCATTGCCCGGGACTAGCGGTACTAGCACAGATACGCAGTATTTT. The V gene is TRBV18, the J gene TRBJ2-3; TRBD2 matches at 11 bases. Germline V CDR1 and CDR2: KGHSH, LQKENI. CDR3 length: 19 residues. J gave up 0 bases and V 2 bases, and 10 bases lay outside the gene matches.

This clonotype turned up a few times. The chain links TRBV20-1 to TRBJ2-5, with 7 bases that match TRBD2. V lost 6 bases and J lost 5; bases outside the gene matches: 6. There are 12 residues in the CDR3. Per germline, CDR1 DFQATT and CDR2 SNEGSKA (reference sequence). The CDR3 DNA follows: TGCAGTGCGGGGATTAGCGGGGAGACCCAGTACTTC. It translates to CSAGISGETQYF.

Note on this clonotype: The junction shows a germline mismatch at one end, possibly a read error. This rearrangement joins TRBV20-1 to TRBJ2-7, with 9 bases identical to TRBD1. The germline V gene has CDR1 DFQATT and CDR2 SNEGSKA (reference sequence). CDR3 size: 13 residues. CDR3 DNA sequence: TGCAGTGCCCGGGACAGGGTAAGCTACGGGCAGTACTTC. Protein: CSARDRVSYGQYF.

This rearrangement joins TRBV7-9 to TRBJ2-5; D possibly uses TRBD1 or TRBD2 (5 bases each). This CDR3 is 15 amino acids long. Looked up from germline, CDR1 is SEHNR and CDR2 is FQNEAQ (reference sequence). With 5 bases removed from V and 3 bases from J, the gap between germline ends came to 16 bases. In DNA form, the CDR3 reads TGTGCCAGCAGCCTCTCCTGGGGACCCGAAGAGACCCAGTACTTC. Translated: CASSLSWGPEETQYF.

The chain's CDR3 is CSARDSRTSPVQEQYF. Written as DNA, the CDR3 is TGCAGTGCTAGAGATTCCCGGACTAGTCCGGTTCAGGAGCAGTACTTC. The chain has TRBV20-1 and TRBJ2-7; 7 nucleotides match TRBD2. Unmatched junction bases numbered 15, after V lost 0 bases and J lost 7 bases. CDR1 and CDR2 from the germline V gene are DFQATT and SNEGSKA (reference sequence). The CDR3 runs to 16 residues.

As DNA, the CDR3 is TGTGCCAGCAGCGTCACAGGGATGTGGGAGACCCAGTACTTC. Protein: CASSVTGMWETQYF. The chain recombines TRBV5-4 with TRBJ2-5; D might be TRBD1 (6 bases). This CDR3 region has 14 residues. CDR1 is SGHNT, CDR2 YYREEE, per germline (reference sequence). The V gene lost 4 bases and the J gene lost 5 bases, with 15 bases spanning the gap.

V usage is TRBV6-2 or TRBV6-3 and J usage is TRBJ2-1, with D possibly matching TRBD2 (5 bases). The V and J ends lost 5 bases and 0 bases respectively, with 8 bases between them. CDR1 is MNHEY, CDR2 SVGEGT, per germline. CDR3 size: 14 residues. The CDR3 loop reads CASSTGDSYNEQFF. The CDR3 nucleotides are TGTGCCAGCAGTACCGGGGACTCCTACAATGAGCAGTTCTTC.